This T cell receptor (beta chain) is from a study of blood T cell repertoires in COVID-19. In the study overall: Acute and convalescent COVID-19 specimens originated in the United States, Italy and Spain. T cells, B-cell-depleted T cells, or PBMCs supplied cDNA or gDNA.

Study processing details: It was from reference gene primer amplification that nucleated cell counts were estimated. Here immunoSEQ multiplex PCR was the method, and the copy in TCRdb shows in-frame clones only, minus some. The V and J calls and the clone size are those of that table, but D and trimming were determined from the DNA. Of 100,000 to 150,000 clones listed, roughly 88% are singletons. Germline loops: CDR1 LNHDA, CDR2 SQIVND (reference sequence). CDR3 size: 15 residues. Deletions cut 0 bases from V and 6 bases from J, with 12 bases between. The rearrangement uses TRBV19 and TRBJ1-5, with TRBD1 as a possible D gene (6 bases). The sequenced material came from peripheral blood. The sequence derives from a man between 65 and 85 years old with active COVID-19. CDR3 in amino acids: CASSIDPTGRQPQHF. CDR3 in DNA: TGTGCCAGTAGTATAGATCCAACAGGGCGTCAGCCCCAGCATTTT.